Presented here are 17 T cell receptor beta chains from one specimen sequenced in a study of T cells expressing NK-cell markers. From its re-call of the 5' RACE reads, TCRdb lists each CDR3 protein once, without DNA. The sample has about 460,000 distinct CDR3 sequences. The sample consisted of blood T cells: a sorted CD56 or NKG2C T cell subset, CD4+ or CD8+ T cells, or bulk PBMC T cells (not recorded which). These receptors came from a woman in her forties or fifties in good health.

This rearrangement joins TRBV29-1 to TRBJ1-1. Germline V gene data show CDR1 as SQVTM and CDR2 as ANQGSEA. This CDR3 has 17 amino acids. CDR3 sequence reads: CSVEDLQGPSMNTEAFF.

The J gene is TRBJ1-1, the V gene TRBV28; the D call from TCRdb, TRBD1, cannot be confirmed without DNA. The CDR3 runs 14 residues. Germline lookup yields CDR1 MDHEN and CDR2 SYDVKM. The chain's CDR3 is CASSFRGAGTEAFF.

The chain has TRBV7-8 and TRBJ2-3; as DNA is missing, the TRBD1 call by TCRdb cannot be tested. This CDR3 has 18 amino acids. The germline gives CDR1 SGHVS, CDR2 FQNEAQ. The CDR3 reads CASSSRRRDSMTTDTQYF.

The chain combines TRBV6-1 with TRBJ2-7; TCRdb selects TRBD2, and the lack of DNA leaves this call unchecked. The CDR3 totals 16 residues. The germline gives CDR1 MNHNS, CDR2 SASEGT. The CDR3: CASSEALRGSSYEQYF.

The chain has TRBV20-1 and TRBJ2-3; without DNA, the TCRdb call of TRBD1 cannot be checked. This CDR3 contains 14 residues. Germline V CDR1 and CDR2: DFQATT, SNEGSKA (reference sequence). CDR3 protein: CSASNGQGTDTQYF.

The rearrangement links TRBV29-1 to TRBJ2-7; TCRdb selects TRBD2, and the lack of DNA leaves this call unchecked. The length of the CDR3 is 17 residues. Germline V gives CDR1 SQVTM, CDR2 ANQGSEA. The CDR3 loop is CSVGSGEAKRGYYEQYF.

This chain uses TRBV20-1 with TRBJ2-1; the TRBD2 assignment by TCRdb is unverifiable without DNA. This CDR3 spans 16 amino acids. Germline V gene lookup returns CDR1 DFQATT and CDR2 SNEGSKA (reference sequence). CDR3 in amino acids: CSARELAGGVWNEQFF.

V and J are TRBV20-1 and TRBJ2-1. The CDR3 sequence is 13 residues long. Germline CDR1 reads DFQATT; CDR2 reads SNEGSKA (reference sequence). This chain's CDR3 is CSASLAGNNEQFF.

The V gene is TRBV4-1, the J gene TRBJ2-2; TCRdb picks TRBD1, but there is no DNA to check that call. The CDR3 sequence is 16 residues long. The germline gives CDR1 MGHRA, CDR2 YSYEKL. This chain's CDR3 is CASRFSGGPLSGELFF.

The rearrangement links TRBV3-1 to TRBJ1-4. Germline CDR1 is LGHDT and CDR2 is YNNKEL (reference sequence). The CDR3 is 12 amino acids. CDR3 loop: CASSQEGWRLFF.

The chain uses TRBV6-5 and TRBJ2-1; TCRdb outputs TRBD2, but without DNA this stays unchecked. The CDR3 has 13 residues. Germline lookup yields CDR1 MNHEY and CDR2 SVGAGI. CDR3: CASIGLAGNEQFF.

The chain couples TRBV11-2 to TRBJ1-6; the TCRdb call, TRBD1, lacks DNA for checking. This CDR3 comprises 15 residues. Germline-derived CDR1 and CDR2 are SGHAT and FQNNGV. CDR3: CASSLVGTGDSPLHF.

The V and J genes are TRBV2 and TRBJ2-5. CDR1 SNHLY and CDR2 FYNNEI come from the germline V gene. The length of the CDR3 is 13 residues. The CDR3: CASSGQIQETQYF.

This sequence joins TRBV12-3 or TRBV12-4 and TRBJ1-4. This CDR3 has 16 amino acids. The CDR3 region is CASSLEGFATNEKLFF.

The CDR3 protein is CASSLMTGISGANVLTF. This rearrangement joins TRBV3-1 to TRBJ2-6; the D call of TRBD1 rests on TCRdb alone, since no DNA is present to check it. The CDR3 length is 17 residues. The germline gives CDR1 LGHDT, CDR2 YNNKEL (reference sequence). Supplemented by reference TRBV3-1 and TRBJ2-6, the full variable domain reads DTAVSQTPKYLVTQMGNDKSIKCEQNLGHDTMYWYKQDSKKFLKIMFSYNNKELIINETVPNRFSPKSPDKAHLNLHINSLELGDSAVYFCASSLMTGISGANVLTFGAGSRLTVL.

The CDR3 region is CASSSSPQGQGTQYF. This chain connects TRBV6-5 to TRBJ2-3; the TCRdb call, TRBD1, lacks DNA for checking. The germline V gene encodes CDR1 MNHEY and CDR2 SVGAGI. This CDR3 has 15 residues.

This chain connects TRBV2 to TRBJ2-1; absent DNA, TCRdb's TRBD1 call cannot be checked. Germline V lookup: CDR1 SNHLY, CDR2 FYNNEI. The CDR3 runs to 14 residues. This CDR3 is CASSVGGTGNEQFF.